This TCR beta chain was sequenced in a study of T cell changes during pregnancy in multiple sclerosis. Clones were sequenced by immunoSEQ multiplex PCR, and TCRdb holds only the in-frame ones, with some missing. This sample carries about 13,000 clones, roughly 90% of them seen once, and the ten largest clones take approximately 12%. Germline V CDR1 and CDR2: ENHRY, SYGVKD. The CDR3 extends over 12 amino acids. Trimming stripped 2 bases from V and 6 bases from J, with 8 bases between. The J gene is TRBJ2-7, the V gene TRBV10-3; TRBD1 might be the D (6 bases). This specimen consisted of CD8+ T cells from peripheral blood mononuclear cells, obtained after pregnancy. This TCR was recovered from a female donor in good health, enrolled as a control in a pregnancy study. Here the CDR3 reads CAISEEGVEQYF. In DNA form, the CDR3 reads TGTGCCATCAGTGAGGAGGGGGTCGAGCAGTACTTC.